The 4 T cell receptor beta chains presented below share a single source sample, sequenced in a study of blood T cell repertoires in COVID-19. The data were produced by immunoSEQ multiplex PCR, yet TCRdb's version contains in-frame clones alone and is incomplete. The sample carries roughly 80,000 clones, about 85% recorded once. The sequenced material came from peripheral blood. The receptors were sampled from a human donor in a cohort sampled during active COVID-19.

This chain links TRBV5-5 with TRBJ1-2; 11 bases line up with TRBD1. This CDR3 contains 15 residues. The V segment lost 5 bases and the J segment 4 bases; nucleotides outside the gene matches: 7. Germline CDR1 is SGHKS and CDR2 is YYEKEE (reference sequence). In DNA, the CDR3 is TGTGCCAGCAGAGAAGGACAGGGGGCGGGCTATGGCTACACCTTC. Its translation: CASREGQGAGYGYTF.

The chain couples TRBV28 to TRBJ1-3, with TRBD1 matching over 7 bases. The CDR3 sequence is 15 residues long. Germline V gene data show CDR1 as MDHEN and CDR2 as SYDVKM. The J segment lost 0 bases and the V segment lost 4 bases, leaving 3 bases of the junction unmatched. CDR3 DNA: TGTGCCAGCAGTTCCACAGGGGCCTCTGGAAACACCATATATTTT. The encoded protein is CASSSTGASGNTIYF. The whole variable domain, remainder taken from reference TRBV28 and TRBJ1-3, is DVKVTQSSRYLVKRTGEKVFLECVQDMDHENMFWYRQDPGLGLRLIYFSYDVKMKEKGDIPEGYSVSREKKERFSLILESASTNQTSMYLCASSSTGASGNTIYFGEGSWLTVV.

The V and J genes are TRBV7-3 and TRBJ2-5; 7 bases are a match to TRBD2. The length of the CDR3 is 16 residues. Germline CDR1 reads SGHTA; CDR2 reads FQGTGA. After removal of 1 base from V and 2 bases from J, the junction contained 7 bases not matched to a gene. CDR3 DNA sequence: TGTGCCAGCAGCTTAAGCGGCGGGGGAGGGCAAGAGACCCAGTACTTC. Protein product: CASSLSGGGGQETQYF.

The chain combines TRBV28 with TRBJ2-7, with TRBD2 as a possible D gene (6 bases). This CDR3 comprises 16 residues. CDR1 and CDR2 (germline): MDHEN, SYDVKM. With 6 bases removed from V and 3 bases from J, the gap between germline ends came to 21 bases. Here the CDR3 reads CASSPGPPGVGYEQYF. The CDR3 region has the DNA TGTGCCAGCAGCCCCGGACCCCCGGGGGTAGGCTACGAGCAGTACTTC.